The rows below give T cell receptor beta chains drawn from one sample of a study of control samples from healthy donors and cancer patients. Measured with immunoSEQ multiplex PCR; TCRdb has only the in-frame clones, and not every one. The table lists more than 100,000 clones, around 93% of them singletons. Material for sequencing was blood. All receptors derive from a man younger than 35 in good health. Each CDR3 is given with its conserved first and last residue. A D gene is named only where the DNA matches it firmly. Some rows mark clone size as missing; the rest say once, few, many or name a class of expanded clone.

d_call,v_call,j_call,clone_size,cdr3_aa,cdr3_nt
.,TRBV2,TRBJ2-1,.,CASSGVNEQFF,TGTGCCAGCAGTGGCGTCAATGAGCAGTTCTTC
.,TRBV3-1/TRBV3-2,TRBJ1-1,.,CASLQRGQGGTEAFF,TGTGCCAGCCTCCAAAGGGGACAAGGGGGCACTGAAGCTTTCTTT
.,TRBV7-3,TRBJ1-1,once,CASSPFSGGVNTEAFF,TGTGCCAGCAGCCCCTTCAGCGGGGGCGTTAACACTGAAGCTTTCTTT
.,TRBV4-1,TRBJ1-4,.,CASSQTGINEKLFF,TGCGCCAGCAGCCAAACGGGGATAAATGAAAAACTGTTTTTT
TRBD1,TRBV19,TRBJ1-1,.,CASSENRGLVGTEAFF,TGTGCCAGTAGTGAAAACAGGGGTCTAGTGGGCACTGAAGCTTTCTTT
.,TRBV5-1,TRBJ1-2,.,CASSLVGGGYTF,TGCGCCAGCAGCTTGGTGGGGGGTGGCTACACCTTC
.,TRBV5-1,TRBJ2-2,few,CASSYSDYTGELFF,TGCGCCAGCAGCTATAGCGATTACACCGGGGAGCTGTTTTTT
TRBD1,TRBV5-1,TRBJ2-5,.,CASSPWTGTGWDETQYF,TGCGCCAGCAGCCCATGGACTGGGACAGGGTGGGATGAGACCCAGTACTTC
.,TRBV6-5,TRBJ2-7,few,CASNAVSYEQYF,TGTGCCAGCAACGCGGTTTCCTACGAGCAGTACTTC
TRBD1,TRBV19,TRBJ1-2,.,CASSITGGPANYGYTF,TGTGCCAGTAGTATAACAGGGGGGCCAGCTAACTATGGCTACACCTTC
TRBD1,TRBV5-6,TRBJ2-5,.,CASSWPGTGPQETQYF,TGTGCCAGCAGCTGGCCCGGGACAGGGCCCCAAGAGACCCAGTACTTC
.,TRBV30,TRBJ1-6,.,CAWSISHNSPLHF,TGTGCCTGGTCGATTTCCCATAATTCACCCCTCCACTTT
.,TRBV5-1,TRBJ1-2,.,CASSLAGASYGYTF,TGCGCCAGCAGCTTGGCGGGGGCAAGCTATGGCTACACCTTC
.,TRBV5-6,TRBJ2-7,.,CASSAEWEQYF,TGTGCCAGCAGCGCCGAGTGGGAGCAGTACTTC
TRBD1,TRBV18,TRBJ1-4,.,CASSPNRGPNEKLFF,TGTGCCAGCTCACCCAACAGGGGGCCAAATGAAAAACTGTTTTTT
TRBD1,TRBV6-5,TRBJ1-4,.,CASSRQGAIEKLFF,TGTGCCAGCAGTCGACAGGGGGCTATCGAAAAACTGTTTTTT
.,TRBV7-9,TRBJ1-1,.,CASSLERGPNTEAFF,TGTGCCAGCAGCTTAGAACGGGGGCCGAACACTGAAGCTTTCTTT
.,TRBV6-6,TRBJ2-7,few,CASSYPSWNEQYF,TGTGCCAGCAGTTATCCCAGTTGGAACGAGCAGTACTTC
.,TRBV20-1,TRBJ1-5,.,CSASLALSNQPQHF,TGCAGTGCTAGTTTGGCACTTAGCAATCAGCCCCAGCATTTT
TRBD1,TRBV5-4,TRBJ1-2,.,CATKRTGVNYGYTF,TGTGCCACCAAGAGAACAGGGGTGAACTATGGCTACACCTTC
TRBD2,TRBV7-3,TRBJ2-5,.,CASSFTSGGPGLYF,TGTGCCAGCAGCTTCACTAGCGGGGGGCCTGGACTGTACTTC
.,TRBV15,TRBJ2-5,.,CATSRDSGTLVQETQYF,TGTGCCACCAGCAGAGATTCCGGGACTCTAGTCCAAGAGACCCAGTACTTC
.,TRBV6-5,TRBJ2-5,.,CASSYTSAQNQETQYF,TGTGCCAGCAGTTACACATCAGCCCAGAACCAAGAGACCCAGTACTTC
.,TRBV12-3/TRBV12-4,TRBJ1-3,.,CASLRGATNTIYF,TGTGCCAGCCTTAGGGGCGCAACAAACACCATATATTTT
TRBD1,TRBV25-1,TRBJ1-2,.,CASSYQGAHGYTF,TGTGCCAGCAGTTATCAGGGGGCCCATGGCTACACCTTC
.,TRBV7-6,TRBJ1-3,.,CASSLVQADSGNTIYF,TGTGCCAGCAGCTTAGTACAGGCAGACTCTGGAAACACCATATATTTT
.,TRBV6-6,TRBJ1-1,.,CASSTWDLNTEAFF,TGTGCCAGCAGTACCTGGGACCTCAACACTGAAGCTTTCTTT